The clone carrying this T cell receptor (beta chain) has a count of ten or more. Antigen unknown. This specimen belongs to a study of shared clonotypes between healthy human individuals. Overall study results and limits: Naive CD4 clonotype sharing across a handful of donors was about 5%.

V was clipped by 7 bases and J by 5 bases, with 12 bases between them. CDR1 is SGHRS, CDR2 YFSETQ, per germline. There are 12 residues in the CDR3. Method: immunoSEQ multiplex PCR; TCRdb's copy keeps in-frame clones and lacks some. The data hold over 150,000 clones, with 66% observed a single time. The source of this sequence is a young man in good health. The sequenced sample was memory CD4+ T cells sorted from blood. Subset described: CD45RA-negative fraction. The chain has TRBV5-1 and TRBJ2-5, with D tentatively TRBD1 or TRBD2 (6 bases each). For the CDR3, the DNA is TGCGCCAGCCGCGGAGGGGGGGAGACCCAGTACTTC. Its protein product is CASRGGGETQYF.